The 23 T cell receptor beta chains presented below share a single source sample, sequenced in a study of T cells after yellow fever vaccination. MiXCR was run by TCRdb on the 5' RACE reads, yielding one entry per CDR3 protein. Here the sample spans around 30,000 distinct CDR3 sequences, over 4.5% being singletons. The sample consisted of CD8+ T cells sorted from PBMCs, taken 10 days after the yellow fever booster vaccination. The source of these receptors is a man aged 25-45 years who received the YFV17D yellow fever vaccine.

This clonotype was seen repeatedly, ten times or more. This sequence joins TRBV9 and TRBJ2-2, with D perhaps TRBD1 (6 bases). V lost 3 bases and J 5 bases, leaving 11 bases between the germline ends. The CDR3 sequence is 14 residues long. Germline V gives CDR1 SGDLS, CDR2 YYNGEE. The CDR3 loop is CASSARTDTGELFF. As DNA, the CDR3 is TGTGCCAGCAGCGCTCGGACAGATACCGGGGAGCTGTTTTTT.

Points on this clonotype: With a much larger clone just one base away, this may be a read error. V is TRBV6-5 and J is TRBJ1-1; D uncertain. Germline V CDR1 and CDR2: MNHEY, SVGAGI. The CDR3 is made up of 11 amino acids. V was shortened by 5 bases and J by 5 bases, with 6 bases between the two germline ends. The CDR3 reads CASSRQTEAFF. In DNA, the CDR3 is TGTGCCAGCAGTAGGCAGACTGAAGCTTTCTTT.

This clonotype was detected many times. The chain uses TRBV7-2 and TRBJ2-7; D unclear. CDR1 and CDR2 from the germline V gene are SGHTA and FQGNSA. Trimming shortened V by 1 base and J by 1 base, and 8 bases separated the two germline ends. The CDR3 sequence is 14 residues long. CDR3 sequence reads: CASSLESASYEQYF. The CDR3 coding sequence is TGTGCCAGCAGCTTAGAGTCGGCTTCCTACGAGCAGTACTTC.

This clonotype was counted many times. The genes are TRBV7-6 and TRBJ2-1; D possibly corresponds to TRBD1 (5 bases). Germline V gene data show CDR1 as SGHVS and CDR2 as FNYEAQ. The V gene lost 2 bases and the J gene lost 6 bases, with 20 bases spanning the gap. There are 17 residues in the CDR3. The CDR3 sequence is CASSLTVPQGPINEQFF. DNA for the CDR3: TGTGCCAGCAGCTTAACGGTCCCCCAGGGCCCTATCAATGAGCAGTTCTTC.

This clonotype was found a few times. The chain has TRBV5-1 and TRBJ2-2, with 7 bases lining up with TRBD1. The CDR3 extends over 16 amino acids. CDR1 is SGHRS and CDR2 is YFSETQ in the germline V gene. Trimming at V came to 7 bases and at J to 0 bases, leaving 9 bases not matched to a gene. The CDR3 bases are TGCGCCAGCGGAGTAATAGGGACAGCGAACACCGGGGAGCTGTTTTTT. Encoded protein: CASGVIGTANTGELFF.

At least ten counts were recorded for this clonotype. The chain links TRBV12-3 or TRBV12-4 to TRBJ2-1; 7 bases line up with TRBD1. CDR3 length: 14 residues. The J segment lost 2 bases and the V segment lost 3 bases, leaving 1 base of the junction unmatched. The CDR3: CASSFGTAYNEQFF. DNA for the CDR3: TGTGCCAGCAGTTTCGGGACAGCCTACAATGAGCAGTTCTTC.

This clonotype appeared many times. This sequence joins TRBV7-2 and TRBJ2-7, with D unresolved. This CDR3 contains 13 residues. Germline CDR1 and CDR2: SGHTA and FQGNSA. V gave up 3 bases and J gave up 1 base, with 7 bases separating them. The CDR3 is CASSFTDSYEQYF. The CDR3 nucleotides read TGTGCCAGCAGCTTCACGGATTCCTACGAGCAGTACTTC.

This clonotype came up a few times. The chain uses TRBV28 and TRBJ1-6; the D is unclear. The V gene's germline CDR1 is MDHEN and CDR2 SYDVKM. There are 12 residues in the CDR3. Trimming took 3 bases from V and 14 from J, leaving 11 bases between them. The CDR3: CASSFEGASLHF. The CDR3 DNA is TGTGCCAGCAGTTTTGAGGGCGCATCCCTCCACTTT.

This clonotype has ten or more counts. The CDR3 here is CATSRAQGTAYEQYF. In nucleotides, the CDR3 is TGTGCCACCAGCAGAGCCCAGGGGACAGCCTACGAGCAGTACTTC. V usage is TRBV15 and J usage is TRBJ2-7; 7 nucleotides align to TRBD1. The CDR3 length is 15 residues. V lost 1 base, J lost 2 bases, and 5 bases stayed unmatched. Germline V gene data show CDR1 as LNHNV and CDR2 as YYDKDF (reference sequence).

This clonotype came up many times. The chain carries TRBV29-1 and TRBJ2-7, with D perhaps matching TRBD2 (5 bases). The V and J ends lost 0 bases and 2 bases respectively, with 14 bases between them. CDR1 is SQVTM and CDR2 is ANQGSEA in the germline V gene. CDR3 length equals 15 residues. For the CDR3, the DNA is TGCAGCGTTGAAGATCTTCAGGAAGCGGCCTACGAGCAGTACTTC. The encoded protein is CSVEDLQEAAYEQYF.

This clonotype was seen repeatedly, ten times or more. The V and J genes are TRBV12-3 or TRBV12-4 and TRBJ2-2, with TRBD2 identical over 9 bases. The CDR3 totals 17 residues. V dropped 5 bases and J dropped 4; count of bases not matched to a gene: 11. Written as DNA, the CDR3 is TGTGCCAGCAGTCCTCCTCCGGGACTAGCAGCCACCGGGGAGCTGTTTTTT. Its translation is CASSPPPGLAATGELFF.

This clonotype was picked up many times. For the CDR3, the DNA is TGTGCCAGCTCCCCGGGGGGGAATGAGCAGTTCTTC. It translates to CASSPGGNEQFF. The chain uses TRBV9 and TRBJ2-1, with TRBD2 matching over 8 bases. Per the germline V gene, CDR1 is SGDLS and CDR2 is YYNGEE. This CDR3 region has 12 residues. With V trimmed by 7 bases and J by 7 bases, 4 bases remained unmatched.

Ten or more counts support this clonotype. The chain links TRBV13 to TRBJ2-3; a weak D match, TRBD2 (5 bases). The CDR3 runs to 15 residues. Looked up from germline, CDR1 is PRHDT and CDR2 is FYEKMQ (reference sequence). Trimming stripped 2 bases from V and 1 base from J, with 10 bases between. CDR3 bases: TGTGCCAGCAGCTTACGGGGTACTGGCACAGATACGCAGTATTTT. Encoded protein: CASSLRGTGTDTQYF. The full variable domain, completed using reference TRBV13 and TRBJ2-3, is AAGVIQSPRHLIKEKRETATLKCYPIPRHDTVYWYQQGPGQDPQFLISFYEKMQSDKGSIPDRFSAQQFSDYHSELNMSSLELGDSALYFCASSLRGTGTDTQYFGPGTRLTVL.

This clonotype appeared many times. This chain uses TRBV7-4 with TRBJ2-3, with 9 bases that match TRBD1. Trimming at V came to 5 bases and at J to 0 bases, leaving 3 bases not matched to a gene. The CDR3 extends over 15 amino acids. From germline, CDR1 is SGHVT and CDR2 SQSDAQ. The CDR3 is CASSPQGASTDTQYF. CDR3 nucleotide sequence: TGTGCCAGCAGCCCACAGGGGGCTAGCACAGATACGCAGTATTTT.

This clonotype has at least ten counts. The genes are TRBV27 and TRBJ2-2; possible D gene TRBD1, 6 bases. This CDR3 spans 15 amino acids. The V end was cut by 5 bases, the J end by 4 bases, with 14 bases between. The germline V gene encodes CDR1 MNHEY and CDR2 SMNVEV (reference sequence). DNA for the CDR3: TGTGCCAGCAGTGATAAACAGGGCGCCACCGGGGAGCTGTTTTTT. This gives the protein CASSDKQGATGELFF.

Ten or more counts support this clonotype. This chain links TRBV4-3 with TRBJ2-1, with 10 bases aligning to TRBD1. J lost 6 bases, V lost 4 bases, and 6 bases had no gene match. Looked up from germline, CDR1 is LGHNA and CDR2 is YSLEER. This CDR3 has 15 residues. The DNA of the CDR3 is TGCGCCAGCAGCCCGGGGGACAGGGGTGTCAATGAGCAGTTCTTC. The encoded protein is CASSPGDRGVNEQFF.

This clonotype appeared many times. The chain couples TRBV24-1 to TRBJ2-1; D gene ambiguous. The CDR3 spans 14 residues. Per the germline V gene, CDR1 is KGHDR and CDR2 is SFDVKD. Trimming took off 6 bases at V and 3 bases at J, with 11 bases between the two ends. The chain's CDR3 is CATSRVGIYNEQFF. DNA for the CDR3: TGTGCCACCAGTCGGGTGGGGATCTACAATGAGCAGTTCTTC.

Ten or more counts support this clonotype. The chain is built from TRBV4-3 and TRBJ2-2; the D is unclear. The CDR3 extends over 14 amino acids. V shed 1 base and J shed 4 bases, with 7 bases lying between them. Germline V gene lookup returns CDR1 LGHNA and CDR2 YSLEER. CDR3 protein: CASSQVETTGELFF. In nucleotides, the CDR3 is TGCGCCAGCAGCCAAGTGGAAACCACCGGGGAGCTGTTTTTT.

This clonotype came up many times. The chain carries TRBV20-1 and TRBJ2-7; D might be TRBD1 or TRBD2, each matching 5 bases. The CDR3 loop spans 14 amino acids. Per germline, CDR1 DFQATT and CDR2 SNEGSKA (reference sequence). The germline V and J ends were trimmed by 4 bases and 0 bases, with 13 bases remaining between them. In nucleotides, the CDR3 is TGCAGTGCTATTACGGGACGGATCTCCTACGAGCAGTACTTC. Its translation is CSAITGRISYEQYF.

This clonotype was seen ten or more times. The chain couples TRBV6-5 to TRBJ2-1; TRBD2 matches 12 bases. Germline V lookup: CDR1 MNHEY, CDR2 SVGAGI. The CDR3 runs to 15 residues. Trimming at V came to 11 bases and at J to 9 bases, leaving 14 bases not matched to a gene. This CDR3 is CALGPGLAGRGEQFF. The CDR3 nucleotides are TGTGCCCTAGGCCCGGGACTAGCGGGTAGGGGTGAGCAGTTCTTC.

This clonotype was recorded many times. This chain joins TRBV6-1 and TRBJ2-5, with 9 bases aligning to TRBD1. The germline gives CDR1 MNHNS, CDR2 SASEGT. Trimming removed 7 bases from V and 3 bases from J; junction bases left unmatched: 6. CDR3 size: 14 residues. The CDR3 coding sequence is TGTGCCAGCAATCCGACAGGGGGAGAAGAGACCCAGTACTTC. This gives the protein CASNPTGGEETQYF.

This clonotype was detected many times. This chain links TRBV7-2 with TRBJ2-1; D is perhaps TRBD1 (5 bases). V was shortened by 5 bases and J by 0 bases, with 17 bases between the two germline ends. The CDR3 sequence is 17 residues long. Germline values: CDR1 SGHTA, CDR2 FQGNSA. In DNA form, the CDR3 reads TGTGCCAGCAGCACCGAAATGCGGACAAACTCCTACAATGAGCAGTTCTTC. Amino acids: CASSTEMRTNSYNEQFF.

This clonotype has ten or more counts. This chain connects TRBV5-4 to TRBJ1-6, with unresolved D. With 0 bases removed from V and 4 bases from J, the gap between germline ends came to 5 bases. Per germline, CDR1 SGHNT and CDR2 YYREEE (reference sequence). This CDR3 has 14 amino acids. CDR3 in amino acids: CASSLEGYNSPLHF. CDR3 in DNA: TGTGCCAGCAGCTTGGAGGGTTATAATTCACCCCTCCACTTT.